This TCR beta chain is drawn from a study of blood T cells in healthy people across ages. Study-wide points: With unsorted PBMCs, a conclusive comparison of naive versus antigen-experienced cells was not possible. Higher diversity and more naive CD4+ cells were features of long-lived donors, compared to aged donors.

This clonotype has a handful of counts. Its specificity is not known. The germline gives CDR1 SNHLY, CDR2 FYNNEI. Trimming left V 5 bases short and J 6 bases short, with 12 bases between. The CDR3 contains 13 residues. A J-beta primer mix and a sample-barcoded 5' primer were used in a second PCR of about 7 to 12 cycles. At least 2.5 million CDR3-containing paired-end reads were obtained per sample. Each CDR3 protein is one row after TCRdb ran MiXCR on the 5' RACE reads. The sample lists 1.5 million to 1.9 million distinct CDR3 sequences; 35% to 45% were seen once. The individuals who served as donors were healthy Caucasians living in Russia, aged about 6 to 100.

This TCR was sampled from a woman between 18 and 29 years old in good health. Sequencing input: blood. The V gene is TRBV2, the J gene TRBJ2-3, with D unclear. The CDR3 bases are TGTGCCAGCAGTTTAAATAGGCGGGATACGCAGTATTTT. This sequence encodes CASSLNRRDTQYF.